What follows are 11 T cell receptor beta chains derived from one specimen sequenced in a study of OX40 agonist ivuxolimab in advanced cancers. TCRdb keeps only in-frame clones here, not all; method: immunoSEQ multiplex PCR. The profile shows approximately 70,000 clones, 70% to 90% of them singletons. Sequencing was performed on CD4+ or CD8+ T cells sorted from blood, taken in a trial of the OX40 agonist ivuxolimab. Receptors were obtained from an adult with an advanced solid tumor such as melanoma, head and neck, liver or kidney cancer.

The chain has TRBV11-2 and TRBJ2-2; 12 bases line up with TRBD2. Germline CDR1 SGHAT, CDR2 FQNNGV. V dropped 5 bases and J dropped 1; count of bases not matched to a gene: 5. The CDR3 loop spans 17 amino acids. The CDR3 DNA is TGTGCCAGCAGCGCGAGACTAGCGGGAGAGAACACCGGGGAGCTGTTTTTT. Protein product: CASSARLAGENTGELFF.

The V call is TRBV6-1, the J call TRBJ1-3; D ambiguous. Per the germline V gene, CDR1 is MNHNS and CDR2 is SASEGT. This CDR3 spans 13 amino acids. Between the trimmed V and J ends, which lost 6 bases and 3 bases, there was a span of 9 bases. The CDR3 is CASRRVIGNTIYF. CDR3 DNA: TGTGCCAGCAGGAGGGTTATTGGAAACACCATATATTTT.

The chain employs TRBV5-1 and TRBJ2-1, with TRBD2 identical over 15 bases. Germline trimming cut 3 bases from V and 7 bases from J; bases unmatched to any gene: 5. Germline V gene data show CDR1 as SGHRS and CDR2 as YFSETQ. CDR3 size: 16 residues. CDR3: CASSYPGLAGGNEQFF. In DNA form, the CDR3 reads TGCGCCAGCAGCTATCCGGGACTAGCGGGGGGAAATGAGCAGTTCTTC.

The CDR3 DNA is TGCGCCAGCAGCCCGGGAGGCCTTTTGCGGGAGACCCAGTACTTC. Translation gives CASSPGGLLRETQYF. The rearrangement links TRBV5-1 to TRBJ2-5, with TRBD2 matching over 7 bases. Per germline, CDR1 SGHRS and CDR2 YFSETQ. Germline trimming cut 4 bases from V and 5 bases from J; bases unmatched to any gene: 11. This CDR3 region has 15 residues.

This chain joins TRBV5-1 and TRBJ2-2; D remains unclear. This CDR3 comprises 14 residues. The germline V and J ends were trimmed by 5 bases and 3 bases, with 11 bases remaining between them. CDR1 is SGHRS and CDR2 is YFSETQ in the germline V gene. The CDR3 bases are TGCGCCAGCAGAGGTGTTTCGGACACCGGGGAGCTGTTTTTT. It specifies CASRGVSDTGELFF.

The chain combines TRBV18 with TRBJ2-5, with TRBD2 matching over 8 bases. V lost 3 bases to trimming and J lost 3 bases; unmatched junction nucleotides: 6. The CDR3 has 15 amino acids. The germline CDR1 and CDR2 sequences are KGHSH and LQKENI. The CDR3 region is CASSPRTSLKETQYF. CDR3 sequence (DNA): TGTGCCAGCTCACCCCGGACTAGCCTAAAAGAGACCCAGTACTTC.

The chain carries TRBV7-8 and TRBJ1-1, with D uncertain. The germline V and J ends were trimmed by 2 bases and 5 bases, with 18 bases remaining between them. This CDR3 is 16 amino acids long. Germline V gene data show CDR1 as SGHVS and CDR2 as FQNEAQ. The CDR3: CASSLSNEAGFTEAFF. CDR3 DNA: TGTGCCAGCAGCTTATCAAACGAGGCGGGATTTACTGAAGCTTTCTTT.

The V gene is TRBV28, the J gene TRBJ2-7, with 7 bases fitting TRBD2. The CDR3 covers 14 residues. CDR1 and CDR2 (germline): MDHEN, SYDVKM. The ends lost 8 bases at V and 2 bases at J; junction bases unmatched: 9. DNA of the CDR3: TGTGCCAGCTCCCCACTAGCGAACCCCTACGAGCAGTACTTC. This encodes CASSPLANPYEQYF.

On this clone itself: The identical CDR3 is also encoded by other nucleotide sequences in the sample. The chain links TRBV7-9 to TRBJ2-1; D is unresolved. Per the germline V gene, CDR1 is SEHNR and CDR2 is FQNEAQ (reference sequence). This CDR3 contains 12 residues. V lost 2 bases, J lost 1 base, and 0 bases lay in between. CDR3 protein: CASSLSYNEQFF. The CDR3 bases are TGTGCCAGCAGCTTATCCTACAATGAGCAGTTCTTC.

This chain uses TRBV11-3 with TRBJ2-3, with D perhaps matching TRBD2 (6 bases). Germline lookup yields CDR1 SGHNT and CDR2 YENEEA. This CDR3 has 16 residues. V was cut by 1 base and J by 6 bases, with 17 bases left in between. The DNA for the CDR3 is TGTGCCAGCAGCTTAGGGGCTAGCGAGACCTGGGATACGCAGTATTTT. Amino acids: CASSLGASETWDTQYF.

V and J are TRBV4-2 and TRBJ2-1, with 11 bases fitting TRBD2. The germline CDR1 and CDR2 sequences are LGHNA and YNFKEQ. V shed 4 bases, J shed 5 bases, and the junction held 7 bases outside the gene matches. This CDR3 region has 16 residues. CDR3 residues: CASSLGTSGRDNEQFF. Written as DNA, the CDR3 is TGTGCCAGCAGCCTCGGGACTAGCGGAAGGGACAATGAGCAGTTCTTC.